The rows below give T cell receptor beta chains drawn from one sample of a study of blood T cell repertoires in COVID-19. The method was immunoSEQ multiplex PCR; TCRdb's version includes in-frame clones alone and lacks a portion of them. The sample has 110,000 to 150,000 clones, approximately 84% seen once; the top ten hold more than 40%. The specimen was peripheral blood. All receptors derive from a human donor in a cohort sampled during active COVID-19. The CDR3 runs from the conserved cysteine through the conserved F or W. Each record gives: V gene, clone size, J gene, CDR3 protein. Only some rows state a clone size, as once, few, many or a class for expanded clones.

>TRBV30|.|TRBJ2-3
CAWRASSADTQYF
>TRBV5-1|few|TRBJ1-1
CASSGGKMNTEAFF
>TRBV11-3|few|TRBJ2-3
CASSLGLAGVADTQYF
>TRBV12-3/TRBV12-4|.|TRBJ1-3
CASSTTGNTIYF
>TRBV11-3|.|TRBJ1-4
CASSPGQHHEKLFF
>TRBV7-8|.|TRBJ2-2
CASSLVRLAGALPRSGELFF
>TRBV11-3|.|TRBJ2-5
CASNIQGGPQETQYF
>TRBV7-9|.|TRBJ1-2
CASSLEGRDGYTF
>TRBV5-1|.|TRBJ2-5
CASSLGPGGAETQYF
>TRBV6-2/TRBV6-3|.|TRBJ1-6
CASSLRPGNSPLHF
>TRBV4-3|few|TRBJ2-4
CASSQDKSGNNIQYF
>TRBV18|.|TRBJ2-5
CASSPLRSRVEETQYF
>TRBV5-5|.|TRBJ2-5
CASSLVPVGETQYF
>TRBV11-3|.|TRBJ2-7
CASKDGSGEQYF
>TRBV7-9|.|TRBJ1-1
CASSLSGNTEAFF
>TRBV6-2/TRBV6-3|.|TRBJ2-3
CASSYSRLEDTQYF
>TRBV19|.|TRBJ2-7
CASSIVSGVEQYF
>TRBV10-3|.|TRBJ1-1
CAIRQEDTEAFF
>TRBV6-2/TRBV6-3|.|TRBJ1-2
CASSRDRRGYTF
>TRBV11-1|.|TRBJ2-4
CASSLGRLAKNIQYF
>TRBV15|.|TRBJ2-7
CATSVDRGREQYF
>TRBV2|.|TRBJ1-1
CASSEGAPRGHTEAFF
>TRBV7-2|.|TRBJ2-7
CASSFTGIAYEQYF
>TRBV5-6|few|TRBJ1-2
CASSLASRQGYYGYTF
>TRBV7-2|.|TRBJ1-1
CASSPPRSNTEAFF
>TRBV19|few|TRBJ2-6
CASSRRPRGGGANVLTF
>TRBV3-1/TRBV3-2|once|TRBJ1-1
CASSRNRGLTEAFF
>TRBV11-2|.|TRBJ2-7
CASSLLAEASIEQYF
>TRBV6-2/TRBV6-3|.|TRBJ2-1
CASSHLRTTRGEQFF
>TRBV7-9|.|TRBJ1-1
CASSPGQGAGTVAFF
>TRBV12-5|.|TRBJ2-5
CASGLVLAGLETQYF
>TRBV3-1/TRBV3-2|.|TRBJ1-3
CASSQGGGRSGNTIYF
>TRBV2|.|TRBJ1-1
CASTMEGSSAEAFF
>TRBV4-3|.|TRBJ1-4
CASSQDRINEKLFF
>TRBV29-1|.|TRBJ1-1
CSVNPGPLTGNTEAFF
>TRBV11-2|.|TRBJ2-1
CASRLSGSSYNEQFF
>TRBV12-5|once|TRBJ2-1
CASGPGRALHSYNEQFF
>TRBV5-4|.|TRBJ2-5
CASSLLRATTETQYF
>TRBV6-5|.|TRBJ2-3
CASSLDRPDTQYF
>TRBV7-2|.|TRBJ1-1
CASSLTRGGTEAFF
>TRBV27|.|TRBJ2-1
CASKSLDGGEQFF
>TRBV6-2/TRBV6-3|.|TRBJ2-1
CASSYGSQIAENEQFF
>TRBV11-3|.|TRBJ2-5
CASSFTGGTGTGRRETQYF
>TRBV6-2/TRBV6-3|.|TRBJ1-2
CASSPEGGPNYGYTF
>TRBV6-6|.|TRBJ2-2
CASSTPGQSTGELFF